Listed below are T cell receptor beta chains from one sample, sequenced in a study of blood T cell repertoires in COVID-19. Profiled with immunoSEQ multiplex PCR; TCRdb holds only in-frame clones, not every one. The top ten hold about 3% of the sample, which has 350,000 to 400,000 clones, roughly 87% seen once. Sequencing was performed on PBMCs or T cells enriched from blood (not recorded which). All receptors derive from a woman aged 25-40 years who had recovered from COVID-19. Both conserved end residues are part of each CDR3. The D gene is left open where the match is weak.

j_gene,d_gene,v_gene,CDR3nt,CDR3aa
TRBJ1-4,NA,TRBV24-1,TGTGCCACCAGTGATTCTGGTGGGGGGGATGAAAAACTGTTTTTT,CATSDSGGGDEKLFF
TRBJ2-7,TRBD1,TRBV7-9,TGTGCCAGCAGCTTAGGGACAGGGCTCAACGAGCAGTACTTC,CASSLGTGLNEQYF
TRBJ2-7,TRBD1,TRBV6-6,TGTGCCAGCAGCTCCGACAGGGCGATGCGAGAGCAGTACTTC,CASSSDRAMREQYF
TRBJ2-5,TRBD2,TRBV11-2,TGTGCCAGCAGCTTAGTCCAGCGGGAGGGGGAGACCCAGTACTTC,CASSLVQREGETQYF
TRBJ2-1,TRBD2,TRBV2,TGTGCCAGCAGACAGGCTAGCGGGGGGGCCGGGGCCTATGAGCAGTTCTTC,CASRQASGGAGAYEQFF
TRBJ2-7,NA,TRBV5-1,TGCGCCAGCAGCTTGGGTACCTACGAGCAGTACTTC,CASSLGTYEQYF
TRBJ2-3,NA,TRBV11-1,TGTGCCAGCAGCCTGACTAGGTCAGATACGCAGTATTTT,CASSLTRSDTQYF
TRBJ1-2,TRBD1,TRBV9,TGTGCCAGCAGCGTTCGGGGGACAGGCGGGGATGGCTACACCTTC,CASSVRGTGGDGYTF
TRBJ2-3,NA,TRBV18,TGTGCCAGCTCACCGTCGACAGTCCCCTACACAGATACGCAGTATTTT,CASSPSTVPYTDTQYF
TRBJ1-3,NA,TRBV2,TGTGCCAGCTCGGTCCAGGGGCACACCATATATTTT,CASSVQGHTIYF
TRBJ2-5,NA,TRBV4-2,TGTGCCAGCAGCCAAGGCGACGGACAGATACAAGAGACCCAGTACTTC,CASSQGDGQIQETQYF
TRBJ2-1,TRBD2,TRBV10-3,TGTGCCATCACCCGACTAGCGGGAATCGGCAATGAGCAGTTCTTC,CAITRLAGIGNEQFF
TRBJ1-2,NA,TRBV7-9,TGTGCCAGCAGCCCCCAACATCCCCTAGAAGGCTACACCTTC,CASSPQHPLEGYTF
TRBJ2-1,NA,TRBV6-9,TGTGCCAGCAGTGACGAACAAAAGACTAAAATGGGAGGCGATGAGCAGTTCTTC,CASSDEQKTKMGGDEQFF